This T cell receptor (beta chain) was recovered during a study of shared clonotypes between healthy human individuals. The study, taken as a whole, reports: Naive CD4 clonotypes overlapped across a handful of donors at roughly 5%. Clonotypes which were not shared had lower generation probabilities than clonotypes that all four donors shared.

The table lists this clone with a few counts. Its antigen is undetermined. TCRdb keeps only in-frame clones here, not all; method: immunoSEQ multiplex PCR. Among around 940,000 clones listed, 70% to 85% were seen once. V lost 5 bases to trimming and J lost 0 bases, with 8 bases between them. CDR3 length equals 15 residues. Germline CDR1 and CDR2: MNHEY and SMNVEV (reference sequence). The TCR sequence derives from a man between 18 and 35 years old in good health. Sample: memory CD4+ T cells sorted from blood. The subset was: CD45RA-negative fraction. The V gene is TRBV27, the J gene TRBJ2-6; D not certain. CDR3 amino acids: CASSGLSSGANVLTF. CDR3 DNA sequence: TGTGCCAGCAGTGGCCTTTCCTCTGGGGCCAACGTCCTGACTTTC.